These T cell receptor beta chains were read from a single sample in a study of blood T cell repertoires in COVID-19. Measured with immunoSEQ multiplex PCR; TCRdb has only the in-frame clones, and not every one. The sample has 200,000 to 300,000 clones; around 83% are singletons. Sequencing was performed on peripheral blood. These TCRs come from a woman aged 55 to 70 with active or convalescent COVID-19. Each CDR3 is given with its conserved first and last residue. Each record gives: D gene, V gene, clone size, J gene, CDR3 protein, CDR3 DNA. The D gene is left open where the match is weak. Clone size is not always given. Where it is, it says once, few, many or a class for expanded clones.

d_gene: NA; v_gene: TRBV7-2; abundance: NA; j_gene: TRBJ2-5; CDR3aa: CASSPSARGGETQYF; CDR3nt: TGTGCCAGCAGCCCCAGTGCTCGGGGAGGAGAGACCCAGTACTTC
d_gene: NA; v_gene: TRBV15; abundance: NA; j_gene: TRBJ1-2; CDR3aa: CATSRDVAAKGGYTF; CDR3nt: TGTGCCACCAGCAGAGATGTGGCAGCCAAGGGGGGCTACACCTTC
d_gene: NA; v_gene: TRBV27; abundance: NA; j_gene: TRBJ1-5; CDR3aa: CASSSRGGARNQPQHF; CDR3nt: TGTGCCAGCAGTTCTAGGGGGGGCGCACGAAATCAGCCCCAGCATTTT
d_gene: TRBD1; v_gene: TRBV4-1; abundance: NA; j_gene: TRBJ2-3; CDR3aa: CASSQTGVAEDTQYF; CDR3nt: TGCGCCAGCAGCCAGACAGGGGTCGCCGAGGATACGCAGTATTTT
d_gene: NA; v_gene: TRBV6-6; abundance: few; j_gene: TRBJ2-7; CDR3aa: CASSPDRWGSEQYF; CDR3nt: TGTGCCAGCAGTCCTGACAGGTGGGGGAGCGAGCAGTACTTC
d_gene: NA; v_gene: TRBV7-2; abundance: NA; j_gene: TRBJ2-7; CDR3aa: CASSPLDFYEQYF; CDR3nt: TGTGCCAGCAGCCCCCTGGACTTCTACGAGCAGTACTTC
d_gene: NA; v_gene: TRBV5-1; abundance: once; j_gene: TRBJ2-2; CDR3aa: CASSLEQVGTGELFF; CDR3nt: TGCGCCAGCAGCTTGGAACAGGTCGGCACCGGGGAGCTGTTTTTT
d_gene: TRBD1; v_gene: TRBV10-3; abundance: NA; j_gene: TRBJ1-5; CDR3aa: CAISRGYSNQPQHF; CDR3nt: TGTGCCATCAGCAGGGGGTATAGCAATCAGCCCCAGCATTTT
d_gene: TRBD1; v_gene: TRBV18; abundance: NA; j_gene: TRBJ2-3; CDR3aa: CASSPRTGQYDTQYF; CDR3nt: TGTGCCAGCTCACCGCGGACAGGGCAGTACGATACGCAGTATTTT
d_gene: NA; v_gene: TRBV19; abundance: NA; j_gene: TRBJ2-6; CDR3aa: CASSILQGRLYSGANVLTF; CDR3nt: TGTGCCAGTAGTATCTTACAGGGCCGATTATACTCTGGGGCCAACGTCCTGACTTTC
d_gene: NA; v_gene: TRBV5-6; abundance: NA; j_gene: TRBJ1-4; CDR3aa: CASSFYGPGRDATNEKLFF; CDR3nt: TGTGCCAGCAGCTTTTATGGGCCGGGGAGGGATGCAACTAATGAAAAACTGTTTTTT
d_gene: NA; v_gene: TRBV6-6; abundance: NA; j_gene: TRBJ1-3; CDR3aa: CASSYTVSSGNTIYF; CDR3nt: TGTGCCAGCAGTTACACAGTCTCCTCTGGAAACACCATATATTTT
d_gene: NA; v_gene: TRBV6-5; abundance: NA; j_gene: TRBJ1-1; CDR3aa: CASHQNTEAFF; CDR3nt: TGTGCCTCCCATCAGAACACTGAAGCTTTCTTT
d_gene: NA; v_gene: TRBV28; abundance: NA; j_gene: TRBJ1-2; CDR3aa: CASSFQENYGYTF; CDR3nt: TGTGCCAGCAGTTTTCAGGAAAATTATGGCTACACCTTC
d_gene: TRBD2; v_gene: TRBV11-2; abundance: NA; j_gene: TRBJ2-3; CDR3aa: CASSTGTSGGPSTDTQYF; CDR3nt: TGTGCCAGCAGCACCGGGACTAGCGGGGGCCCTAGCACAGATACGCAGTATTTT
d_gene: TRBD2; v_gene: TRBV5-1; abundance: NA; j_gene: TRBJ2-1; CDR3aa: CASSSRGLDYNEQFF; CDR3nt: TGCGCCAGCAGCTCCCGGGGACTAGACTACAATGAGCAGTTCTTC
d_gene: NA; v_gene: TRBV7-2; abundance: NA; j_gene: TRBJ1-1; CDR3aa: CASSFRRSEAFF; CDR3nt: TGTGCCAGCAGCTTTCGCAGGTCGGAAGCTTTCTTT
d_gene: TRBD1; v_gene: TRBV5-1; abundance: NA; j_gene: TRBJ1-1; CDR3aa: CASSLTGVYTEAFF; CDR3nt: TGCGCCAGCAGCTTGACAGGGGTGTATACTGAAGCTTTCTTT
d_gene: NA; v_gene: TRBV30; abundance: NA; j_gene: TRBJ1-2; CDR3aa: CAWKGGEHYGYTF; CDR3nt: TGTGCCTGGAAAGGGGGAGAGCACTATGGCTACACCTTC
d_gene: NA; v_gene: TRBV4-3; abundance: NA; j_gene: TRBJ2-7; CDR3aa: CASSQDGHSSYEQYF; CDR3nt: TGCGCCAGCAGCCAAGATGGGCATAGCTCCTACGAGCAGTACTTC
d_gene: NA; v_gene: TRBV2; abundance: NA; j_gene: TRBJ1-1; CDR3aa: CASSAGRNTEAFF; CDR3nt: TGTGCCAGCAGTGCCGGGAGGAACACTGAAGCTTTCTTT
d_gene: TRBD2; v_gene: TRBV14; abundance: NA; j_gene: TRBJ2-1; CDR3aa: CASSLRLAGGSYNEQFF; CDR3nt: TGTGCCAGCAGCCTCCGACTAGCGGGGGGTTCCTACAATGAGCAGTTCTTC
d_gene: NA; v_gene: TRBV6-5; abundance: NA; j_gene: TRBJ1-3; CDR3aa: CASSYSIGPSGNTIYF; CDR3nt: TGTGCCAGCAGTTACTCGATTGGGCCCTCTGGAAACACCATATATTTT
d_gene: TRBD1; v_gene: TRBV6-2/TRBV6-3; abundance: NA; j_gene: TRBJ2-1; CDR3aa: CASSDRVPGNEQFF; CDR3nt: TGTGCCAGCAGTGACAGGGTTCCGGGCAATGAGCAGTTCTTC
d_gene: NA; v_gene: TRBV5-5; abundance: NA; j_gene: TRBJ1-4; CDR3aa: CASSLNEKLFF; CDR3nt: TGTGCCAGCAGCCTGAATGAAAAACTGTTTTTT
d_gene: TRBD1; v_gene: TRBV4-2; abundance: NA; j_gene: TRBJ1-1; CDR3aa: CASSQGGTGGGMNTEAFF; CDR3nt: TGTGCCAGCAGCCAAGGAGGGACAGGGGGAGGTATGAACACTGAAGCTTTCTTT
d_gene: NA; v_gene: TRBV4-1; abundance: NA; j_gene: TRBJ1-1; CDR3aa: CASSQAAGVYTEAFF; CDR3nt: TGCGCCAGCAGCCAAGCCGCCGGAGTGTACACTGAAGCTTTCTTT
d_gene: NA; v_gene: TRBV10-2; abundance: NA; j_gene: TRBJ2-4; CDR3aa: CASSDVRVYNIQYF; CDR3nt: TGCGCCAGCAGTGATGTAAGAGTGTATAACATTCAGTACTTC
d_gene: TRBD1; v_gene: TRBV6-2/TRBV6-3; abundance: NA; j_gene: TRBJ2-7; CDR3aa: CASSRTGHTYEQYF; CDR3nt: TGTGCCAGCAGTAGGACAGGTCACACCTACGAGCAGTACTTC
d_gene: TRBD2; v_gene: TRBV4-3; abundance: NA; j_gene: TRBJ2-6; CDR3aa: CASSQVRGSGANVLTF; CDR3nt: TGCGCCAGCAGCCAAGTGCGGGGGTCCGGGGCCAACGTCCTGACTTTC
d_gene: TRBD2; v_gene: TRBV27; abundance: NA; j_gene: TRBJ2-7; CDR3aa: CASSLRGGSYEQYF; CDR3nt: TGTGCCAGCAGTTTGCGGGGGGGTTCCTACGAGCAGTACTTC
d_gene: TRBD2; v_gene: TRBV4-3; abundance: NA; j_gene: TRBJ2-6; CDR3aa: CASSQVPRGGPGANVLTF; CDR3nt: TGCGCCAGCAGCCAAGTCCCGCGGGGGGGCCCTGGGGCCAACGTCCTGACTTTC
d_gene: NA; v_gene: TRBV19; abundance: NA; j_gene: TRBJ1-2; CDR3aa: CASSMSGSTLNYGYTF; CDR3nt: TGTGCCAGTAGTATGTCAGGTTCGACGCTTAACTATGGCTACACCTTC
d_gene: TRBD1; v_gene: TRBV6-4; abundance: NA; j_gene: TRBJ1-2; CDR3aa: CASSDGRGPGYYGYTF; CDR3nt: TGTGCCAGCAGTGACGGCAGGGGGCCGGGGTATTATGGCTACACCTTC
d_gene: NA; v_gene: TRBV12-3/TRBV12-4; abundance: NA; j_gene: TRBJ2-5; CDR3aa: CASSLEGETQYF; CDR3nt: TGTGCCAGCTCCTTGGAGGGGGAGACCCAGTACTTC
d_gene: NA; v_gene: TRBV7-9; abundance: NA; j_gene: TRBJ1-2; CDR3aa: CASSLSGQGVYTF; CDR3nt: TGTGCCAGCAGCTTAAGCGGGCAGGGCGTCTACACCTTC
d_gene: NA; v_gene: TRBV3-1/TRBV3-2; abundance: NA; j_gene: TRBJ2-2; CDR3aa: CASSQDRHTNTGELFF; CDR3nt: TGTGCCAGCAGCCAAGATCGACACACGAACACCGGGGAGCTGTTTTTT
d_gene: TRBD1; v_gene: TRBV6-5; abundance: NA; j_gene: TRBJ1-3; CDR3aa: CASSYGTGSGNTIYF; CDR3nt: TGTGCCAGCAGTTACGGGACAGGCTCTGGAAACACCATATATTTT
d_gene: NA; v_gene: TRBV7-9; abundance: NA; j_gene: TRBJ1-2; CDR3aa: CASSLPQDYGYTF; CDR3nt: TGTGCCAGCAGCCTCCCCCAGGACTATGGCTACACCTTC
d_gene: TRBD1; v_gene: TRBV5-4; abundance: NA; j_gene: TRBJ1-2; CDR3aa: CASSRQGSEGYTF; CDR3nt: TGTGCCAGCAGCCGACAGGGGAGTGAAGGCTACACCTTC
d_gene: NA; v_gene: TRBV18; abundance: NA; j_gene: TRBJ1-6; CDR3aa: CASSPYSYNSPLHF; CDR3nt: TGTGCCAGCTCACCGTACTCCTATAATTCACCCCTCCACTTT
d_gene: NA; v_gene: TRBV4-3; abundance: NA; j_gene: TRBJ2-4; CDR3aa: CASSHISSAKERYF; CDR3nt: TGCGCCAGCAGCCACATTTCTTCGGCGAAAGAGCGGTACTTC
d_gene: TRBD1; v_gene: TRBV5-4; abundance: NA; j_gene: TRBJ1-6; CDR3aa: CASSLGDRGNSPLHF; CDR3nt: TGTGCCAGCAGCTTGGGGGACAGGGGAAATTCACCCCTCCACTTT
d_gene: TRBD1; v_gene: TRBV6-5; abundance: NA; j_gene: TRBJ1-5; CDR3aa: CASSTRETGGQPQHF; CDR3nt: TGTGCCAGCAGTACCCGGGAGACAGGGGGCCAGCCCCAGCATTTT